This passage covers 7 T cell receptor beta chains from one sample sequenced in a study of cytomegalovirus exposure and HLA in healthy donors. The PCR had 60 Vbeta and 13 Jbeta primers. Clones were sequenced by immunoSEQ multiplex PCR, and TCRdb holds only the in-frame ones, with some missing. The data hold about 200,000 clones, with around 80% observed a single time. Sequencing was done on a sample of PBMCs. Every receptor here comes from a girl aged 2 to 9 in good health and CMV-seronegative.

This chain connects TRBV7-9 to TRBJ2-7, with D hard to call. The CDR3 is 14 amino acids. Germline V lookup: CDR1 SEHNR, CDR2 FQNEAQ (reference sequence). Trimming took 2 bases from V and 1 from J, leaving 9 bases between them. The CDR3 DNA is TGTGCCAGCAGCTTACTGACACCTTCCTACGAGCAGTACTTC. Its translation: CASSLLTPSYEQYF.

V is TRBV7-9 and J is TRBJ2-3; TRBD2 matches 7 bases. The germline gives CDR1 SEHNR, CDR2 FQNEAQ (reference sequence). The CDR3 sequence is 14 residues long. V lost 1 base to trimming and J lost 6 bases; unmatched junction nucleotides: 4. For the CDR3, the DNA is TGTGCCAGCAGCTTAGAGGGAGGGACTGATACGCAGTATTTT. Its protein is CASSLEGGTDTQYF.

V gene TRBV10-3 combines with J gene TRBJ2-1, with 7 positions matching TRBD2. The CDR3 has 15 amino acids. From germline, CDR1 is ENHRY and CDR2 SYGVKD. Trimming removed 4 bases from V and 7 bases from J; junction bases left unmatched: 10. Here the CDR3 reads CAISAGAGPGNEQFF. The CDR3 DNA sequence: TGTGCCATCAGTGCGGGAGCGGGACCGGGGAATGAGCAGTTCTTC.

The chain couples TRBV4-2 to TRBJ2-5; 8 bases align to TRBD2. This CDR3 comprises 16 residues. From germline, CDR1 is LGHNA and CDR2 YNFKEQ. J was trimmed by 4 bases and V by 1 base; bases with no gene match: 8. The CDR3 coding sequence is TGTGCCAGCAGCCAAGCCCGCAGCGGGAGAGGAGAGACCCAGTACTTC. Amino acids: CASSQARSGRGETQYF.

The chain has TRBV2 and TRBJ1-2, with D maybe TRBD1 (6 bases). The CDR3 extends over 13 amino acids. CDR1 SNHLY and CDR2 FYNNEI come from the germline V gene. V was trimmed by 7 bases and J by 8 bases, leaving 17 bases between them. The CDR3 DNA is TGTGCCAGCAATTTATGGGGGCCCGTAGGCTACACCTTC. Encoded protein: CASNLWGPVGYTF.

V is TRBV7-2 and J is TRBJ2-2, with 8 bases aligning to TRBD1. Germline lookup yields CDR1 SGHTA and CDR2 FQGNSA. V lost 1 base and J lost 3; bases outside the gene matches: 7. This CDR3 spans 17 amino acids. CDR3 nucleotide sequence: TGTGCCAGCAGCTTAGTTGCGACGACAGGGGACACCGGGGAGCTGTTTTTT. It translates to CASSLVATTGDTGELFF.

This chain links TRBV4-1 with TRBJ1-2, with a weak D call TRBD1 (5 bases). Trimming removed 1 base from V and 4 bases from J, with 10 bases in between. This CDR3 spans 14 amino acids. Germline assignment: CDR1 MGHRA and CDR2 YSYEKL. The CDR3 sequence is CASSQGGEGYGYTF. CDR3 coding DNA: TGCGCCAGCAGCCAAGGGGGCGAAGGCTATGGCTACACCTTC.